This T cell receptor (beta chain) was captured in a study of cytomegalovirus exposure and HLA in healthy donors. Study observations and caveats: Roughly uniform depth of sequencing across donors was assumed in presence/absence analyses.

As concerns this clone: Its antigen is undetermined.

The study ran its PCR with 60 Vbeta and 13 Jbeta primers. Some clones are missing from TCRdb's copy, which holds only in-frame ones; the method was immunoSEQ multiplex PCR. This sample has some 85,000 clones, with about 79% found just once. There are 15 residues in the CDR3. Germline V gives CDR1 MNHEY, CDR2 SMNVEV (reference sequence). The V and J ends lost 7 bases and 3 bases, in that order; junction bases with no gene match: 9. The source is a young man in good health and CMV-seropositive. Material: PBMCs. This chain connects TRBV27 to TRBJ2-3; 8 bases map to TRBD1. This CDR3 is CASTQRQGITDTQYF. DNA of the CDR3: TGTGCCAGCACCCAACGACAGGGGATAACAGATACGCAGTATTTT.